The clone carrying this T cell receptor beta chain was detected a few times. This record comes from a study of a mutant IDH1 vaccine in newly diagnosed glioma. On the study more broadly: Males made up roughly 62% and females about 40% of treated patients, whose mean age was approximately 41 years. Earlier treatment was radiotherapy, temozolomide, or both, with most getting both.

Measured with immunoSEQ multiplex PCR; TCRdb has only the in-frame clones, and not every one. The sample shows roughly 84,000 clones, roughly four fifths of them seen only once. Time point of the sample: baseline, week 1 (first vaccination visit). Treatment defined: pre-vaccination baseline after standard-of-care therapy. Germline CDR1 MNHNS, CDR2 SASEGT. The CDR3 runs to 17 residues. Trimming shortened V by 3 bases and J by 6 bases, and 23 bases separated the two germline ends. The V and J genes are TRBV6-1 and TRBJ1-1; a weak D match, TRBD1 (6 bases). This receptor was obtained from a man aged 40-49 years with glioma. Some clones in this sample may be carry-over from other donors' samples. Sequenced here: PBMCs, sampled from a glioma patient treated with radiotherapy, temozolomide or both. In DNA, the CDR3 is TGTGCCAGCAGTGACCCTTCGGGGGCCCCCCGGCGGCCTGAAGCTTTCTTT. Translation gives CASSDPSGAPRRPEAFF.